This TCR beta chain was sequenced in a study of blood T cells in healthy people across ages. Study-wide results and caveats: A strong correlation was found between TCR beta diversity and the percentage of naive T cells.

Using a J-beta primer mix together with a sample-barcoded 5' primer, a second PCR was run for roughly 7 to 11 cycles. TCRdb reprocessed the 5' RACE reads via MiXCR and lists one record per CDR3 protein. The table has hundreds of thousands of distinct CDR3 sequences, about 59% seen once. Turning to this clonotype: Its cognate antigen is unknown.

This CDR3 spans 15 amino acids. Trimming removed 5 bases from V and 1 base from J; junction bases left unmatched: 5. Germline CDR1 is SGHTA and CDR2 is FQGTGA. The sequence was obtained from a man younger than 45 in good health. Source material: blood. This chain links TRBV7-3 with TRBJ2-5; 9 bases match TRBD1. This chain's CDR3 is CASSQMGQGQETQYF. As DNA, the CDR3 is TGTGCCAGCAGCCAAATGGGACAGGGCCAAGAGACCCAGTACTTC.